This TCR beta chain was retrieved from a study of identical twins. Study-wide points: Cord blood beta clonotypes that were abundant carried fewer insertions, and memory repertoires showed no such trend.

With template switching, a universal primer site was added, and the cDNA carried unique molecular identifiers. In TCRdb, the 5' RACE reads were re-called with MiXCR into one record per CDR3 protein. This table has 570,000 or so distinct CDR3 sequences, 9.5% to 10% appearing once. With 6 bases removed from V and 2 bases from J, the gap between germline ends came to 12 bases. The CDR3 length is 14 residues. Germline values: CDR1 MNHNS, CDR2 SASEGT. Ten or more counts support this clonotype. Its specificity is not known. The sample also formed part of further work on yellow fever vaccine responses in identical twins.

The origin of this receptor is a woman aged 18-29 years in good health. The material sequenced was PBMCs. The chain joins TRBV6-1 to TRBJ2-3; D perhaps matches TRBD1 (5 bases). The CDR3 is CASRRQSNTDTQYF. The CDR3 DNA is TGTGCCAGCAGAAGACAGTCGAACACAGATACGCAGTATTTT.